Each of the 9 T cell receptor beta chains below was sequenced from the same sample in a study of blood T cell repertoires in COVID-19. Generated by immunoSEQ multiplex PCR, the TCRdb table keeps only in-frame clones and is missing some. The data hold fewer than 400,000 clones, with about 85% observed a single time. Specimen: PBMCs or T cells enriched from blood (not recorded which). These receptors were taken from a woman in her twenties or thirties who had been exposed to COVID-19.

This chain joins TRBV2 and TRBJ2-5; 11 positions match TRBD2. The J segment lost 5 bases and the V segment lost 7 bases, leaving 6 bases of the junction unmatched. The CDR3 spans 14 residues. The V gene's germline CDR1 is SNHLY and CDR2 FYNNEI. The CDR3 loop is CASNVLAGGETQYF. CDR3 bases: TGTGCCAGCAACGTCTTAGCGGGGGGGGAGACCCAGTACTTC.

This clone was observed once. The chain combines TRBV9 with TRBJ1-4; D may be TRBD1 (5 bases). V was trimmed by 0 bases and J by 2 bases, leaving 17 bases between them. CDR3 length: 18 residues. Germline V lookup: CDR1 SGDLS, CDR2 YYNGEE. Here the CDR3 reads CASSVGRLYRSTNEKLFF. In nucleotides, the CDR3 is TGTGCCAGCAGCGTAGGGCGTCTCTACAGGTCGACTAATGAAAAACTGTTTTTT. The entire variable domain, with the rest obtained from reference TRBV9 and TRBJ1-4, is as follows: DSGVTQTPKHLITATGQRVTLRCSPRSGDLSVYWYQQSLDQGLQFLIQYYNGEERAKGNILERFSAQQFPDLHSELNLSSLELGDSALYFCASSVGRLYRSTNEKLFFGSGTQLSVL.

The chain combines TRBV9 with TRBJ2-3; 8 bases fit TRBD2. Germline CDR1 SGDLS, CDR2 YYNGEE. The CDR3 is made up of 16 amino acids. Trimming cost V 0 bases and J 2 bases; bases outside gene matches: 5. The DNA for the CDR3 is TGTGCCAGCAGCGTAGGACGAGCGGGAGTCACAGATACGCAGTATTTT. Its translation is CASSVGRAGVTDTQYF.

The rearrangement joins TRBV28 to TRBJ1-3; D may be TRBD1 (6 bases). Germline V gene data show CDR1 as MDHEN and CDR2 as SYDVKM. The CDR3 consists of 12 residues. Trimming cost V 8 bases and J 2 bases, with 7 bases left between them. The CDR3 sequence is CASGTPGNTIYF. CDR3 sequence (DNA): TGTGCCAGCGGGACACCTGGAAACACCATATATTTT.

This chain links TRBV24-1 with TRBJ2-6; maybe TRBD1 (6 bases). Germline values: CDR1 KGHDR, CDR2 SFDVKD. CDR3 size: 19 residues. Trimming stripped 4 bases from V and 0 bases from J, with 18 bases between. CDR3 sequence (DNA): TGTGCCACCAGTGACCGAAGTACGACAGGCGACTCTGGGGCCAACGTCCTGACTTTC. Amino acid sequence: CATSDRSTTGDSGANVLTF.

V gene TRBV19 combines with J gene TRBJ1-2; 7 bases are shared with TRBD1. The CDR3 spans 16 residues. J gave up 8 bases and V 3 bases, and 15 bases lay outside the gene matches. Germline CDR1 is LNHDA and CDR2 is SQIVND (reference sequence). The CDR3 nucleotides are TGTGCCAGTAGTATTCTAGGGGCGAAAGACAGGGCAGGCTACACCTTC. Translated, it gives CASSILGAKDRAGYTF.

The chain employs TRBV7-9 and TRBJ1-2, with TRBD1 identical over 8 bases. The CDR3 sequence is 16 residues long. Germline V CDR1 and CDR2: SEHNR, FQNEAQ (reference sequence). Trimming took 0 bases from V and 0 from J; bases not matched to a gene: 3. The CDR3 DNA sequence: TGTGCCAGCAGCTTAGCTTACAGGGGGACTAACTATGGCTACACCTTC. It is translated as CASSLAYRGTNYGYTF.

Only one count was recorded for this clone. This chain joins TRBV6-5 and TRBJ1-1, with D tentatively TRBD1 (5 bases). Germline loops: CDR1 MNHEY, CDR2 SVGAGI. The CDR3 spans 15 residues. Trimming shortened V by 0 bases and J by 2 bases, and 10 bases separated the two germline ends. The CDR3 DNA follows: TGTGCCAGCAGTTACTCGAAGGGGCTAAACACTGAAGCTTTCTTT. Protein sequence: CASSYSKGLNTEAFF.

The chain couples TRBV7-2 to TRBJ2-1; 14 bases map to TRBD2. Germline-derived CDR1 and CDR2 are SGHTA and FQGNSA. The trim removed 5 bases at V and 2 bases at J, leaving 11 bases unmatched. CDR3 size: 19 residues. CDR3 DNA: TGTGCCAGCAGCCTAAATCCGGGACTAGCGGGAGAAGCCTACAATGAGCAGTTCTTC. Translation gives CASSLNPGLAGEAYNEQFF. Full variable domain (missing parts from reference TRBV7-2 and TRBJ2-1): GAGVSQSPSNKVTEKGKDVELRCDPISGHTALYWYRQSLGQGLEFLIYFQGNSAPDKSGLPSDRFSAERTGGSVSTLTIQRTQQEDSAVYLCASSLNPGLAGEAYNEQFFGPGTRLTVL.